A selection of T cell receptor beta chains follows, all from one sample in a study of control samples from healthy donors and cancer patients. Measured with immunoSEQ multiplex PCR; TCRdb has only the in-frame clones, and not every one. In the table there are 45,000 to 60,000 clones, roughly 92% of which are singletons. Material for sequencing was blood. These receptors came from a man aged 25-40 years in good health. Each CDR3 is given with its conserved first and last residue. The D gene is left open where the match is weak.

TRBV20-1,-,TRBJ2-5,TGCAGTGCTAGAGATGGAGAGACCCAGTACTTC,CSARDGETQYF
TRBV6-5,-,TRBJ1-1,TGTGCCAGCAGCTCAACAGGGCGCTACACTGAAGCTTTCTTT,CASSSTGRYTEAFF
TRBV5-1,-,TRBJ1-6,TGCGCCAGCAGCTTGGAACCCGGAATTAATTCACCCCTCCACTTT,CASSLEPGINSPLHF
TRBV7-9,-,TRBJ1-5,TGTGCCAGCAGCCTGCAAGAAGGGGAGCCCCAGCATTTT,CASSLQEGEPQHF
TRBV11-2,TRBD2,TRBJ2-7,TGTGCCAGCAGCCTCAGCGGGGCGATTGCCACCGAGCAGTACTTC,CASSLSGAIATEQYF
TRBV27,-,TRBJ2-1,TGTGCCAGCAGTCTCACTTACAATGAGCAGTTCTTC,CASSLTYNEQFF
TRBV4-3,-,TRBJ2-1,TGCGCCAGCAGTCGGAAGCGGACGACTGAGCAGTTCTTC,CASSRKRTTEQFF
TRBV12-5,-,TRBJ1-5,TGTGCTAGTGCAGGCTCGAAGGGGGAGCCCCAGCATTTT,CASAGSKGEPQHF
TRBV10-3,TRBD1,TRBJ1-6,TGTGCCATCACCGGGACAGGGGATTCACCCCTCCACTTT,CAITGTGDSPLHF
TRBV5-1,TRBD1,TRBJ2-1,TGCGCCAGCAGCCAGGACAGGGGATGGTACAATGAGCAGTTCTTC,CASSQDRGWYNEQFF
TRBV29-1,TRBD1,TRBJ2-1,TGCAGCGTCCTACCCGGGACAGGGGTTCACAATGAGCAGTTCTTC,CSVLPGTGVHNEQFF
TRBV24-1,TRBD1,TRBJ1-2,TGTGCCACCGGACAGGGCAGCATGGGCTACACCTTC,CATGQGSMGYTF
TRBV7-9,-,TRBJ2-3,TGTGCCAGCAGCCCAAGGTCGGGACCAAGTTCAGAGGCGCAGTATTTT,CASSPRSGPSSEAQYF